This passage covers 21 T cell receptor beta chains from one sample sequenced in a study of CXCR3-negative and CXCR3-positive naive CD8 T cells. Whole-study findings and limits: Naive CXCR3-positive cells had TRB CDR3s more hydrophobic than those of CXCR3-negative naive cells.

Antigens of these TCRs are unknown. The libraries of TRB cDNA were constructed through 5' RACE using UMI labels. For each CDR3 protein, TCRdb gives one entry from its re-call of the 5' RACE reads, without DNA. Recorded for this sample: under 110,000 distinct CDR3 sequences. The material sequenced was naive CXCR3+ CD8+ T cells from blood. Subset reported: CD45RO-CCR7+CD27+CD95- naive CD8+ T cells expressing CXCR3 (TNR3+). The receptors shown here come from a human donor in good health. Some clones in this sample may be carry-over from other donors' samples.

CDR3 loop: CSAFPGQGAYEQYF. This chain uses TRBV20-1 with TRBJ2-7; checking the TCRdb D call of TRBD1 is not possible without DNA. The CDR3 contains 14 residues. CDR1 is DFQATT, CDR2 SNEGSKA, per germline (reference sequence).

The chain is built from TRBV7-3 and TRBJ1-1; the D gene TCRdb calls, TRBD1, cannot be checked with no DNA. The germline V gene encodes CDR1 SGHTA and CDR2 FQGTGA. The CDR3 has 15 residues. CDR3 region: CASSLLGGAGTEAFF.

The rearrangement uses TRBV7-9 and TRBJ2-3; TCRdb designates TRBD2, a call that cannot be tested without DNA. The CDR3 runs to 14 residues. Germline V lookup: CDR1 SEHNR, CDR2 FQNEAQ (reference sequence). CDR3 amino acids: CASRTRVGTDTQYF.

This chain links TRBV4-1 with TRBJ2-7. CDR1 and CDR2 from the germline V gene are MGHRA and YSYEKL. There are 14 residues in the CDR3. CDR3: CASSQVLGTYEQYF.

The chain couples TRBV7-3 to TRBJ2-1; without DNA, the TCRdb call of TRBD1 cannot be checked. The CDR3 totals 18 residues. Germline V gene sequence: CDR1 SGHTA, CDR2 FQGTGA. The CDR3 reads CASSLFPGPVTRDNEQFF.

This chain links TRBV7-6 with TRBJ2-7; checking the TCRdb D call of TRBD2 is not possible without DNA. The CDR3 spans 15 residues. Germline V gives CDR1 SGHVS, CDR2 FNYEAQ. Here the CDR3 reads CASSLSLAGVEEQYF.

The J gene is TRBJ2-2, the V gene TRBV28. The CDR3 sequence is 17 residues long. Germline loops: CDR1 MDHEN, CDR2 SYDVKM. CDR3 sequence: CASSSTEGQANTGELFF.

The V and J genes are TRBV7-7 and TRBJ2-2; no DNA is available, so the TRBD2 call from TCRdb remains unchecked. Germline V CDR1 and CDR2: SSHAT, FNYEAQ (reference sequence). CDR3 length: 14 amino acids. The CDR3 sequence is CASSWTSIGGELFF.

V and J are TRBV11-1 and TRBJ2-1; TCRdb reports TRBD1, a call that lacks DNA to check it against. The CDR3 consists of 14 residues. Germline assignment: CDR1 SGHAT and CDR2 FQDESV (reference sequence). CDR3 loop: CASSSPFGWNEQFF.

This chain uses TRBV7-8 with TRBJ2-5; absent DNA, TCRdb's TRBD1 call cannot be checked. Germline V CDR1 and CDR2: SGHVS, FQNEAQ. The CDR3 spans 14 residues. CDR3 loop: CASSHRGARETQYF.

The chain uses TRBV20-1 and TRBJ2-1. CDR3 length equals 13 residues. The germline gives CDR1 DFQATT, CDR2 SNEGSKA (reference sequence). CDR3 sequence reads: CSARPLDGNEQFF.

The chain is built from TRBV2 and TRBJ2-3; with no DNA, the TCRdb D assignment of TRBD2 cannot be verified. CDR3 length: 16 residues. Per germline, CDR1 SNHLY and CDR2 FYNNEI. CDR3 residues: CASSEGGLAGEFTQYF. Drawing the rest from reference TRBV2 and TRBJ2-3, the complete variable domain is EPEVTQTPSHQVTQMGQEVILRCVPISNHLYFYWYRQILGQKVEFLVSFYNNEISEKSEIFDDQFSVERPDGSNFTLKIRSTKLEDSAMYFCASSEGGLAGEFTQYFGPGTRLTVL.

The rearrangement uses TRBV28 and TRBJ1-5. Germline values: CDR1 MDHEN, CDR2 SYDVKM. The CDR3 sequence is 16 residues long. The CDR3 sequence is CASSPLPGGANQPQHF.

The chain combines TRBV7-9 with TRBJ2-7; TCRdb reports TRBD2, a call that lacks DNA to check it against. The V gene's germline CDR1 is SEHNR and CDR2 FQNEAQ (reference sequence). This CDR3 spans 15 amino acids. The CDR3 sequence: CASSYPLAEFYEQYF.

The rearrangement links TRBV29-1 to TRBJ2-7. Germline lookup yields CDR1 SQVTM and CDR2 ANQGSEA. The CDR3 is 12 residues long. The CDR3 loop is CSVEDRPYEQYF.

Here the CDR3 reads CASSVGQVPSTDTQYF. The chain couples TRBV7-3 to TRBJ2-3; TCRdb selects TRBD1, and the lack of DNA leaves this call unchecked. Germline CDR1 reads SGHTA; CDR2 reads FQGTGA. CDR3 length: 16 residues.

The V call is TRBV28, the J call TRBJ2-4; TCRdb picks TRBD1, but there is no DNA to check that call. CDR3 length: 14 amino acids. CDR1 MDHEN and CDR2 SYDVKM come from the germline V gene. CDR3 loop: CASSSTPDLNIQYF.

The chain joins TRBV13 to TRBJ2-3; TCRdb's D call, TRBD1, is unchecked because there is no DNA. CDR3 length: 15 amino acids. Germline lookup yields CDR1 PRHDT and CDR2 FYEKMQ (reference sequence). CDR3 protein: CASSRPGQGTDTQYF.

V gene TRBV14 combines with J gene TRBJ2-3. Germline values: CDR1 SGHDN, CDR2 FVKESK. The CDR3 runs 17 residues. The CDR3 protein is CASSQSAAVWSTDTQYF. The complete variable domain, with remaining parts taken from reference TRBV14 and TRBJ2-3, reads EAGVTQFPSHSVIEKGQTVTLRCDPISGHDNLYWYRRVMGKEIKFLLHFVKESKQDESGMPNNRFLAERTGGTYSTLKVQPAELEDSGVYFCASSQSAAVWSTDTQYFGPGTRLTVL.

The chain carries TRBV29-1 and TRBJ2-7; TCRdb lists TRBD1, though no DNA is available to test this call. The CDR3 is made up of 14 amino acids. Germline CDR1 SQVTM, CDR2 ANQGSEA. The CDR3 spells CSVENDRESYEQYF.

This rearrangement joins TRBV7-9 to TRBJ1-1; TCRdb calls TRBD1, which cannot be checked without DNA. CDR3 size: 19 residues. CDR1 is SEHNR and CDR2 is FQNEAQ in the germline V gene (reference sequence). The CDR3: CASSRAVGGAQAMNTEAFF.